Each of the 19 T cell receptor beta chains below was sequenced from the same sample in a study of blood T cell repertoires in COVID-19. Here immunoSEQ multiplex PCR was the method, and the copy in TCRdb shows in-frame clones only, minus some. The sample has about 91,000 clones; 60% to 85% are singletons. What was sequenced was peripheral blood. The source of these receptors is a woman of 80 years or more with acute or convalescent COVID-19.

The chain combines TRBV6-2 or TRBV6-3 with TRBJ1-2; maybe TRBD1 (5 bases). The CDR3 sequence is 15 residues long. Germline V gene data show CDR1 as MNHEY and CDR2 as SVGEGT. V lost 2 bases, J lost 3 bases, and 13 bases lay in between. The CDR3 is CASSYGGVGDYGYTF. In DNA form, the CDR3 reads TGTGCCAGCAGTTACGGAGGGGTCGGGGACTATGGCTACACCTTC.

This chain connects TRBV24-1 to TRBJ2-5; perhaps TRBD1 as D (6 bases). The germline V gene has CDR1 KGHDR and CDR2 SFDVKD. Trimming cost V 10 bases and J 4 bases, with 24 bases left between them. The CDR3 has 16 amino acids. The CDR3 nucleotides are TGTGCCACTTTGCGGAAGGGACAAAAAGGGGGAGAGACCCAGTACTTC. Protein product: CATLRKGQKGGETQYF.

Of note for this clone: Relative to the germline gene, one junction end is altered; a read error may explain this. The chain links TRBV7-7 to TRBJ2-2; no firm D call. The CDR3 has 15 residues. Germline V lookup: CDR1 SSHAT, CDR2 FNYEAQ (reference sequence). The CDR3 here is CASSLDGGNTGELFF. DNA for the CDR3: TGTGCTAGCAGCTTAGACGGCGGGAACACCGGGGAGCTGTTTTTT.

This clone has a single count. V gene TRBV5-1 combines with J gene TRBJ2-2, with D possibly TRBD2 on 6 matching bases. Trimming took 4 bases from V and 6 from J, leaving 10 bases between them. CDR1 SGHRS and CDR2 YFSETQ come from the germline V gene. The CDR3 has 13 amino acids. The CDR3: CASSGGEAGELFF. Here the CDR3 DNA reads TGCGCCAGCAGCGGCGGGGAGGCCGGGGAGCTGTTTTTT. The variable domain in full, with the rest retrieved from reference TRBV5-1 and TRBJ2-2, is KAGVTQTPRYLIKTRGQQVTLSCSPISGHRSVSWYQQTPGQGLQFLFEYFSETQRNKGNFPGRFSGRQFSNSRSEMNVSTLELGDSALYLCASSGGEAGELFFGEGSRLTVL.

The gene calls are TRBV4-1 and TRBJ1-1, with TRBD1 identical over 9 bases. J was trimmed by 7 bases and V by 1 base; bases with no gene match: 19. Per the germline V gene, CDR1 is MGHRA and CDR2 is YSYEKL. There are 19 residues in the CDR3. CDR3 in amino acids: CASSQAGQGPLSRKGEAFF. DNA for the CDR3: TGCGCCAGCAGCCAAGCGGGACAGGGACCGTTGTCTCGGAAAGGTGAAGCTTTCTTT.

The CDR3 nucleotides are TGTGCCAGCAGTTTAACAGGGGGCGGTCAGCCCCAGCATTTT. Translation: CASSLTGGGQPQHF. The chain joins TRBV27 to TRBJ1-5; 9 bases line up with TRBD1. The V and J ends lost 2 bases and 6 bases, in that order; junction bases with no gene match: 2. This CDR3 is 14 amino acids long. Germline CDR1 MNHEY, CDR2 SMNVEV (reference sequence).

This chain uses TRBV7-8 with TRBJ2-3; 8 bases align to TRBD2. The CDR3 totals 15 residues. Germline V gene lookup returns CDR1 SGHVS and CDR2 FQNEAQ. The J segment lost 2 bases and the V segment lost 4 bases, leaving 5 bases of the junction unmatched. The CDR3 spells CASSYALADTDTQYF. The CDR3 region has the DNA TGTGCCAGCAGCTACGCACTAGCGGACACAGATACGCAGTATTTT.

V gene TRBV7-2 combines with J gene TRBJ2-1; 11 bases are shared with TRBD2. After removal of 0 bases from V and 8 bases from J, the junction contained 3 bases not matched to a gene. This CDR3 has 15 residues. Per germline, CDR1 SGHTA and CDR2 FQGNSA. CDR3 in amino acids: CASSLAIAGGYEQFF. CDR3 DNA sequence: TGTGCCAGCAGCTTAGCGATAGCGGGAGGGTATGAGCAGTTCTTC. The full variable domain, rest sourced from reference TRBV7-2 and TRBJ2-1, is GAGVSQSPSNKVTEKGKDVELRCDPISGHTALYWYRQSLGQGLEFLIYFQGNSAPDKSGLPSDRFSAERTGGSVSTLTIQRTQQEDSAVYLCASSLAIAGGYEQFFGPGTRLTVL.

In DNA form, the CDR3 reads TGTGCCAGCAGTCGGACAGTCGAAAATAATTCACCCCTCCACTTT. This encodes CASSRTVENNSPLHF. The V call is TRBV6-5, the J call TRBJ1-6, with D possibly TRBD1 on 6 matching bases. V was pared by 5 bases and J by 5 bases, with 13 bases between. The CDR3 has 15 residues. The germline V gene has CDR1 MNHEY and CDR2 SVGAGI.

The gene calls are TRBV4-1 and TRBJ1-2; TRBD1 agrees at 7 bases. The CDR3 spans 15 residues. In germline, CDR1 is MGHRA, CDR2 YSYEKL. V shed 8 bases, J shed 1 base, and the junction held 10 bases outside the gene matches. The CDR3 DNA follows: TGCGCCAGCGCTCCCGAGGGGGCGCTTAACTATGGCTACACCTTC. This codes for CASAPEGALNYGYTF.

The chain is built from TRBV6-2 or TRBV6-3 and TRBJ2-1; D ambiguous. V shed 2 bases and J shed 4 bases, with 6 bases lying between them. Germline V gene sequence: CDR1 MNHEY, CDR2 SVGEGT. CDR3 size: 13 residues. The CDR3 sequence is CASSYEEYNEQFF. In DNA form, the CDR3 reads TGTGCCAGCAGTTACGAGGAGTACAATGAGCAGTTCTTC.

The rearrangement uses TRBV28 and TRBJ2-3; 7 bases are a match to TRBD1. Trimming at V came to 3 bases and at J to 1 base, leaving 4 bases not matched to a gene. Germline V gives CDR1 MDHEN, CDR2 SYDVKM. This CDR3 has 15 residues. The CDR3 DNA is TGTGCCAGCAGTTTGGGACAGCTGCGCACAGATACGCAGTATTTT. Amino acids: CASSLGQLRTDTQYF.

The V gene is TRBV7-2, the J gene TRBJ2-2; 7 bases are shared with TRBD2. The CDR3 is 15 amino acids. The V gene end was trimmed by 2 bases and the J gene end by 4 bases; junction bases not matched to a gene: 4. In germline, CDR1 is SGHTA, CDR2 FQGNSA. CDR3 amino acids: CASSLRTRSTGELFF. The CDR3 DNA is TGTGCCAGCAGCTTAAGGACTAGGAGCACCGGGGAGCTGTTTTTT.

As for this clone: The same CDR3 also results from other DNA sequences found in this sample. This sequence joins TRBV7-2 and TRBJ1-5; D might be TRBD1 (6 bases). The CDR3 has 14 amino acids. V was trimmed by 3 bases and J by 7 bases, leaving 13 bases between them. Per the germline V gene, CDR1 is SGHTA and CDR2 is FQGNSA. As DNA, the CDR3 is TGTGCCAGCAGCTTCAGGGGAATGGGGCAGCCCCAGCATTTT. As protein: CASSFRGMGQPQHF.

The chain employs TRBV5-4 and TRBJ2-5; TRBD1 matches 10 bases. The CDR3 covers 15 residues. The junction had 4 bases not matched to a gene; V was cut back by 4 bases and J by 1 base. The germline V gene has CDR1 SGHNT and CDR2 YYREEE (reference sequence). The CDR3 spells CASSIGTGVQETQYF. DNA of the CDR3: TGTGCCAGCAGCATAGGGACAGGGGTCCAAGAGACCCAGTACTTC.

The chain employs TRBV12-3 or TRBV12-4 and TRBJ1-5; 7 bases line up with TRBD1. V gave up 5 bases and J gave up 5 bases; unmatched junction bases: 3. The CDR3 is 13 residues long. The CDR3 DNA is TGTGCCAGCAGTGGGGACAGCTATCAGCCCCAGCATTTT. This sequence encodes CASSGDSYQPQHF.

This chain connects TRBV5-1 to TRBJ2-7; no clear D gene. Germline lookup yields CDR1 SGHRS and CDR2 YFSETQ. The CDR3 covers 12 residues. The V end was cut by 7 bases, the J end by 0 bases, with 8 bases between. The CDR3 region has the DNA TGCGCCAGCGCCGGGTCCTCCTACGAGCAGTACTTC. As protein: CASAGSSYEQYF.

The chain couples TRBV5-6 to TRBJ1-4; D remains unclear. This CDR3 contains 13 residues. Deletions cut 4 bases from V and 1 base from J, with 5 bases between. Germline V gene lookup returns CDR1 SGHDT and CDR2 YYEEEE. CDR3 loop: CASSPGTNEKLFF. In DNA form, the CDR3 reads TGTGCCAGCAGCCCGGGAACTAATGAAAAACTGTTTTTT.

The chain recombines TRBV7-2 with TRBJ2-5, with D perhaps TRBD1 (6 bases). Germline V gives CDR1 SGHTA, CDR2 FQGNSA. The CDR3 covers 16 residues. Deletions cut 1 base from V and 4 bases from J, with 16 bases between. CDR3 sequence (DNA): TGTGCCAGCAGCTTAGGCCCTACAGGGTTGGGAGAGACCCAGTACTTC. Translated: CASSLGPTGLGETQYF.